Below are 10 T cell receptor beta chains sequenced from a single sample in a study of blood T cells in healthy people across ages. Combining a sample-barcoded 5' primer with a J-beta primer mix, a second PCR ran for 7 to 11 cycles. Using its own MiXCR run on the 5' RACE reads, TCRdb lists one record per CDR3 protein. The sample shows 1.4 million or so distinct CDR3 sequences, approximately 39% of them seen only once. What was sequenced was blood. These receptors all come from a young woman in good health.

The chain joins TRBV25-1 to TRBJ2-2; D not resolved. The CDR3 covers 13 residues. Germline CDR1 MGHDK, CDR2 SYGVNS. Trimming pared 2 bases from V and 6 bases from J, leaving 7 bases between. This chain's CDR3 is CASSEMASGELFF. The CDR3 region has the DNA TGTGCCAGCAGTGAAATGGCATCCGGGGAGCTGTTTTTT.

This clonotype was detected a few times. This CDR3 is CASSLEVPRKRAGYTF. The CDR3 DNA reads as TGTGCCAGCAGTTTGGAAGTTCCCCGTAAGCGGGCTGGCTACACCTTC. The rearrangement uses TRBV6-2 or TRBV6-3 and TRBJ1-2; D remains unclear. Trimming took 4 bases from V and 7 from J, leaving 22 bases between them. CDR1 and CDR2 (germline): MNHEY, SVGEGT. The CDR3 is made up of 16 amino acids.

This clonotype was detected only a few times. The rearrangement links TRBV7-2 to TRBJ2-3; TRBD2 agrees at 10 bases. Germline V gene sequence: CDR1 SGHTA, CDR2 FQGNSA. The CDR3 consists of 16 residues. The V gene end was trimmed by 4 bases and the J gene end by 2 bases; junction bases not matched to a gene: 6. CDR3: CASSWFLAGATDTQYF. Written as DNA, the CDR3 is TGTGCCAGCAGCTGGTTTCTAGCGGGGGCCACAGATACGCAGTATTTT.

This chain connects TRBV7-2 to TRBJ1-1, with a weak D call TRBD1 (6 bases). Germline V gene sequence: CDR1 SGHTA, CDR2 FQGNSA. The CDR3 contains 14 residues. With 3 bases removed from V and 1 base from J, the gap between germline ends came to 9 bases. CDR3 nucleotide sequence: TGTGCCAGCAGCTTCATGACAGGGAACACTGAAGCTTTCTTT. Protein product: CASSFMTGNTEAFF.

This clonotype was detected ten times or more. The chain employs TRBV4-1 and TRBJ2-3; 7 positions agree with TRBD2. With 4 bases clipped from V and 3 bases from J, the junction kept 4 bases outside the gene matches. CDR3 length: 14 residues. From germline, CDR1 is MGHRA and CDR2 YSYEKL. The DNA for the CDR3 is TGCGCCAGCAGCCCCCTAGCGGCTACAGATACGCAGTATTTT. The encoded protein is CASSPLAATDTQYF.

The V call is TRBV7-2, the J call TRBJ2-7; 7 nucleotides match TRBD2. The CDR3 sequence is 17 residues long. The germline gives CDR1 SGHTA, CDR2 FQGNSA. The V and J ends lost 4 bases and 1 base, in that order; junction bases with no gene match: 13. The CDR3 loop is CASSSYRKRETSYEQYF. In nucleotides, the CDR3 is TGTGCCAGCAGCTCTTACAGGAAGCGGGAAACTTCCTACGAGCAGTACTTC.

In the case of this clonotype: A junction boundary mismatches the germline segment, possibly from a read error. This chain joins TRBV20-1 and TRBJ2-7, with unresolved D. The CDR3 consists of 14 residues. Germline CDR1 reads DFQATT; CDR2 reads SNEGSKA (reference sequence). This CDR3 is CGARDRHAPYEQYF. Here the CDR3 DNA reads TGCGGTGCTAGAGATCGACATGCCCCATACGAGCAGTACTTC.

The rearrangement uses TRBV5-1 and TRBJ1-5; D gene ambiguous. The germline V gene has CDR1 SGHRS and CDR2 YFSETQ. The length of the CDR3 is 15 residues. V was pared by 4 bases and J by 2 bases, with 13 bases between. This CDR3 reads CASSTDGWGNQPQHF. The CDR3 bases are TGCGCCAGCAGCACCGACGGATGGGGCAATCAGCCCCAGCATTTT.

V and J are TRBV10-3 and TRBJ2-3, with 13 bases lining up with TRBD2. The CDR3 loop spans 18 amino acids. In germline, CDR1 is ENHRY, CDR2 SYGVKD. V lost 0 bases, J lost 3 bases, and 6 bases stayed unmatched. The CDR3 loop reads CAISESITSGRGTDTQYF. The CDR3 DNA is TGTGCCATCAGTGAGTCGATAACTAGCGGGAGGGGAACAGATACGCAGTATTTT.

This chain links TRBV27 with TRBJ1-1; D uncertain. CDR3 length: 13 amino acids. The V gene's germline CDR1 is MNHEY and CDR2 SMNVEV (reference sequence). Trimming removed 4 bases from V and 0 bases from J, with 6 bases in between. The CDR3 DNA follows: TGTGCCAGCAGTTCAATGATGAACACTGAAGCTTTCTTT. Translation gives CASSSMMNTEAFF.